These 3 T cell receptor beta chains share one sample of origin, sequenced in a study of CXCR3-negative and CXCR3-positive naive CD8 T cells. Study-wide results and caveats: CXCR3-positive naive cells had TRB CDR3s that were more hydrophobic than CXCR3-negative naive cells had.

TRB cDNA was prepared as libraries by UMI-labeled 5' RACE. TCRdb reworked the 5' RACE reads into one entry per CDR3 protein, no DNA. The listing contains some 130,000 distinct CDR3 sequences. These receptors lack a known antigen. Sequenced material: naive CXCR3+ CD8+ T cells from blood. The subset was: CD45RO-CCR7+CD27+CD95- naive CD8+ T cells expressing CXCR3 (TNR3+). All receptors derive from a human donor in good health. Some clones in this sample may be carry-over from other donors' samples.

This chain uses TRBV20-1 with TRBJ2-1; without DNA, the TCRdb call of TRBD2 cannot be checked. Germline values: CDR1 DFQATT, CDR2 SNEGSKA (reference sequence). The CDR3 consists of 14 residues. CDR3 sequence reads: CSARFYGSGNEQFF.

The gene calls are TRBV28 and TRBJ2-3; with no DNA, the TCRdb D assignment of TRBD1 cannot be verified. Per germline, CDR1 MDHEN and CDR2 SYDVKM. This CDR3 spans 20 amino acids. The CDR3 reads CASSSHIGTGGAEPLDTQYF.

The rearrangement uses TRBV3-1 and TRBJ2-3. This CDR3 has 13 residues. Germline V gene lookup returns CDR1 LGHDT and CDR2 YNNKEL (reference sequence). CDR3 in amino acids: CASSQERVDTQYF.